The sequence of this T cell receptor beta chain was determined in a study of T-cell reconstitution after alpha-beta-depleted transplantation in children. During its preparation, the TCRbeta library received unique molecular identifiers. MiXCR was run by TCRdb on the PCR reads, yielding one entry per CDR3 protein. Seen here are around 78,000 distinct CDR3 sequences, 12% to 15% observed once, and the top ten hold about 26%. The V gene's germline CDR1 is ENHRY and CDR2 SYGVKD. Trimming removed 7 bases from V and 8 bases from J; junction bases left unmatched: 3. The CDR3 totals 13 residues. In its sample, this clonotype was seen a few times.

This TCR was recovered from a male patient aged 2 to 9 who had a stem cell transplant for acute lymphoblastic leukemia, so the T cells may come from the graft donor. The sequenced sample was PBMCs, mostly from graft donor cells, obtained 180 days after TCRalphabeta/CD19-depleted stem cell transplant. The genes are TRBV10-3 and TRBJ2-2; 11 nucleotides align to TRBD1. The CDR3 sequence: CAITGQGEGELFF. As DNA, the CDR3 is TGTGCCATCACGGGACAGGGGGAAGGGGAGCTGTTTTTT.